The clone carrying this T cell receptor (beta chain) was recorded at least ten times. Treatment defined: PENTA 11 planned treatment interruption arm or continuous ART arm. A 3' RACE protocol on RNA, with unique molecular identifiers, produced the TCR library. TCRdb reanalysed the 3' RACE reads using MiXCR and keeps one entry per CDR3 protein. This table has about 46,000 distinct CDR3 sequences, around 4.1% appearing once. The sample comes from a study of HIV-infected children after antiretroviral therapy interruption. Study-level background: Interruption-arm sampling covered weeks 0, 12, interruption end (24 or 48), and about 3 years post-study. Continuous-treatment samples came from weeks 0, 48 and 150.

CDR1 and CDR2 (germline): MNHEY, SMNVEV (reference sequence). Trimming removed 6 bases from V and 1 base from J, with 18 bases in between. CDR3 length: 16 amino acids. Sequencing was performed on CD45RA+ CD4+ T cells from PBMCs, pooled from several time points, taken from a donor given antiretroviral therapy, either interrupted or continuous. The subset here: naive CD4+ CD45RA+ CD45RO- T cells. This sequence was found in a pool of human donors with HIV. The rearrangement uses TRBV27 and TRBJ1-1; D gene unclear. The CDR3 reads CASRTGSLLGNTEAFF. In nucleotides, the CDR3 is TGTGCCAGCAGAACCGGGAGTCTTTTAGGGAACACTGAAGCTTTCTTT.